A selection of T cell receptor beta chains follows, all from one sample in a study of blood T cell repertoires in COVID-19. Libraries were prepared by immunoSEQ multiplex PCR; TCRdb keeps only in-frame clonotypes and omits some of them. The sample gives 250,000 to 400,000 clones, 88% of which show up once; 1.5% to 2% is in the top ten. The sample taken for sequencing was peripheral blood. These TCRs come from a woman in her thirties with COVID-19, enrolled during active disease. CDR3s include the opening cysteine and the closing phenylalanine or tryptophan. The order of the fields is clone size, J gene, V gene, D gene, CDR3 DNA, CDR3 protein. The D gene is left open where the match is weak. Where a row states a size, it is once, few, many or the class of an expanded clone; other rows omit it.

>NA|TRBJ1-5|TRBV2|TRBD1
TGTGCCAGCAGTGGGGGGACAGGGGCGAGACAGCCCCAGCATTTT
CASSGGTGARQPQHF
>NA|TRBJ1-6|TRBV7-2|NA
TGTGCCAGCAGCCCGGGACTGAATTCACCCCTCCACTTT
CASSPGLNSPLHF
>NA|TRBJ1-3|TRBV11-3|TRBD1
TGTGCCAGCAGCGACCGACAGGGCGGTTGGCACACCATATATTTT
CASSDRQGGWHTIYF
>NA|TRBJ1-3|TRBV28|TRBD1
TGTGCCAGCAGTTTTACAGGGGGTGGAAACACCATATATTTT
CASSFTGGGNTIYF
>NA|TRBJ1-6|TRBV7-2|TRBD1
TGTGCCAGCAGCCAACAGGGGTTAGGTTCACCCCTCCACTTT
CASSQQGLGSPLHF
>NA|TRBJ1-1|TRBV5-6|TRBD1
TGTGCCAGCAGCAGAATACTGGACAGGGTACACGCTTTCTTT
CASSRILDRVHAFF
>NA|TRBJ1-5|TRBV6-5|NA
TGTGCCAGCAGTCTGACACAAGCGGGTCAGCCCCAGCATTTT
CASSLTQAGQPQHF
>NA|TRBJ2-1|TRBV7-9|NA
TGTGCCAGCAGCTTAGTGGACTATGACCTCGATGAGCAGTTCTTC
CASSLVDYDLDEQFF
>NA|TRBJ1-4|TRBV4-2|TRBD1
TGTGCCAGCAGCCAAGATGGGACAGAGAATGAAAAACTGTTTTTT
CASSQDGTENEKLFF
>NA|TRBJ2-3|TRBV7-9|NA
TGTGCCAGCAGCTTAGAGTCTAGCTGGGGAACGCAGTATTTT
CASSLESSWGTQYF
>NA|TRBJ2-3|TRBV6-2/TRBV6-3|TRBD1
TGTGCCAGCAGTAGTAAGGGGGCGGGAGATACGCAGTATTTT
CASSSKGAGDTQYF
>NA|TRBJ1-4|TRBV9|NA
TGTGCCAGCAGCGTAGGGACAGATTATAATGAAAAACTGTTTTTT
CASSVGTDYNEKLFF
>NA|TRBJ2-5|TRBV28|TRBD1
TGTGCCAGCAGTCCTGGGACAGGGGCAGAGACCCAGTACTTC
CASSPGTGAETQYF
>NA|TRBJ1-5|TRBV4-1|NA
TGCGCCAGCAGCCAAGATGTTGGGGCAGGGCGGCAGCCCCAGCATTTT
CASSQDVGAGRQPQHF
>NA|TRBJ2-1|TRBV5-6|TRBD1
TGTGCCAGCAGTCTACGGGGGACAGGGCGGTACAATGAGCAGTTCTTC
CASSLRGTGRYNEQFF
>NA|TRBJ1-1|TRBV10-1|NA
TGCGCCAGCAGTGATGGGGGGGGCATGAGGAACACTGAAGCTTTCTTT
CASSDGGGMRNTEAFF
>NA|TRBJ1-2|TRBV6-5|NA
TGTGCCAGCAGCCGCGACAGTCCGGCGTATGGCTACACCTTC
CASSRDSPAYGYTF
>NA|TRBJ2-1|TRBV5-4|TRBD1
TGTGCCAGCAGCTTAGGGGGCCTGAACAATGAGCAGTTCTTC
CASSLGGLNNEQFF
>NA|TRBJ2-7|TRBV5-4|TRBD2
TGTGCCAGCAGCATGTTTAGCGGGGTGACCTACGAGCAGTACTTC
CASSMFSGVTYEQYF
>NA|TRBJ1-5|TRBV7-8|TRBD1
TGTGCCAGCAGCCTCCTGGACAGGAGAAATAGCAATCAGCCCCAGCATTTT
CASSLLDRRNSNQPQHF
>NA|TRBJ2-5|TRBV11-2|TRBD2
TGTGCCAGCAGCTTAGGCAACGGCGGGGGAGAGACCCAGTACTTC
CASSLGNGGGETQYF
>NA|TRBJ2-7|TRBV14|TRBD2
TGTGCCAGCAGCCAGAGCGGGGGCCCCTACGAGCAGTACTTC
CASSQSGGPYEQYF
>NA|TRBJ2-1|TRBV19|NA
TGTGCCAGTACTCCTGGGGGCACGGAGCAGTTCTTC
CASTPGGTEQFF
>NA|TRBJ1-2|TRBV19|TRBD1
TGTGCCAGTAGTATGCAAGGGGGCGCCTATGGCTACACCTTC
CASSMQGGAYGYTF
>NA|TRBJ2-2|TRBV2|TRBD1
TGTGCCAGCAGGGGTAGGACAGGGAACACCGGGGAGCTGTTTTTT
CASRGRTGNTGELFF
>once|TRBJ1-1|TRBV6-5|TRBD1
TGTGCCGCAGCTAGATCCGGGACAGGGGGGACTGAAGCTTTCTTT
CAAARSGTGGTEAFF
>NA|TRBJ1-6|TRBV4-2|NA
TGTGCCAGCAGCCAAGTCACCCCTGGGGCCTATTATAATTCACCCCTCCACTTT
CASSQVTPGAYYNSPLHF
>NA|TRBJ2-3|TRBV4-1|TRBD1
TGCGCCAGCAGCCATGACAGGGCCACAGATACGCAGTATTTT
CASSHDRATDTQYF
>NA|TRBJ2-2|TRBV5-4|NA
TGTGCCAGCAGCTTGTTCGGGGGGAACACCGGGGAGCTGTTTTTT
CASSLFGGNTGELFF
>once|TRBJ1-1|TRBV6-5|NA
TGTGCCAGCAGGACACTAGGGATCATGAACACTGAAGCTTTCTTT
CASRTLGIMNTEAFF
>NA|TRBJ1-1|TRBV6-5|NA
TGTGCCAGCAGTTACTCTAGGATACAGGGATTTACTGAAGCTTTCTTT
CASSYSRIQGFTEAFF
>NA|TRBJ2-3|TRBV11-2|NA
TGTGCCGGCCAAGACCGGGTTTCGGATACTACGCAGTATTTT
CAGQDRVSDTTQYF
>NA|TRBJ1-4|TRBV10-1|NA
TGCGCCAGCAGTGAGTCGTTGAGTGGAGTGGCCGTGTTTTTT
CASSESLSGVAVFF